This T cell receptor beta chain is from a study of tumor-infiltrating lymphocytes in primary liver carcinoma. Study-level points and caveats: The 250 largest clones made up significantly more of tumor than blood repertoires (p = 0.039).

A constant-region primer primed TCR beta cDNA synthesis from roughly 510 ng of total RNA. The TCR beta library was amplified through three nested multiplex PCR rounds in a modified ARM-PCR procedure. Investigators reported that the first two PCR rounds, at 10 to 11 cycles each, used TRBV1-TRBV30 forward primers with a C-beta reverse primer. TCRdb analysed the multiplex PCR reads with MiXCR anew, one entry per CDR3 protein. The profile shows fewer than 350,000 distinct CDR3 sequences, 65% of them singletons. Germline DNA was also extracted, while the blood RNA originated from unsorted whole blood. Trimming took 6 bases from V and 6 from J, leaving 18 bases between them. The germline V gene has CDR1 SGHDN and CDR2 FVKESK. The CDR3 is made up of 15 amino acids. Details on this clonotype: The antigen remains unidentified.

This chain links TRBV14 with TRBJ2-1, with TRBD1 as a possible D gene (6 bases). The receptor comes from a man aged 40-55 years with primary liver carcinoma and hepatitis B virus infection. Sequences were obtained from peripheral blood. The CDR3: CASRHGDPGVNEQFF. Written as DNA, the CDR3 is TGTGCCAGCAGGCATGGGGACCCAGGGGTCAATGAGCAGTTCTTC. Together with reference TRBV14 and TRBJ2-1, the CDR3 gives the full variable domain: EAGVTQFPSHSVIEKGQTVTLRCDPISGHDNLYWYRRVMGKEIKFLLHFVKESKQDESGMPNNRFLAERTGGTYSTLKVQPAELEDSGVYFCASRHGDPGVNEQFFGPGTRLTVL.